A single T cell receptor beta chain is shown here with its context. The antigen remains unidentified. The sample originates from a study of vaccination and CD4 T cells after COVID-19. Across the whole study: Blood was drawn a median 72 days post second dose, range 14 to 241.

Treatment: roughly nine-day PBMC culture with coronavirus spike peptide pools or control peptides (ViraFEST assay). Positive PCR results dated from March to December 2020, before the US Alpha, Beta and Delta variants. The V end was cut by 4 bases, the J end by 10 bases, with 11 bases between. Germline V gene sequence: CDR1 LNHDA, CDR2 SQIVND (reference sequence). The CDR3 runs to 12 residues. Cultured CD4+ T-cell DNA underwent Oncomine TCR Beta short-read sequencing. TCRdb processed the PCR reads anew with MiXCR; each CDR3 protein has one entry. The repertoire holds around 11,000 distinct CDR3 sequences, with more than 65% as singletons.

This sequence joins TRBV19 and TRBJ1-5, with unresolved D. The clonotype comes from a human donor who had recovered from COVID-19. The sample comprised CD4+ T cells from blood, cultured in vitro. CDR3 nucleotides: TGTGCCAGTAGTACCCCCCTCAATCCCCAGCATTTT. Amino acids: CASSTPLNPQHF.